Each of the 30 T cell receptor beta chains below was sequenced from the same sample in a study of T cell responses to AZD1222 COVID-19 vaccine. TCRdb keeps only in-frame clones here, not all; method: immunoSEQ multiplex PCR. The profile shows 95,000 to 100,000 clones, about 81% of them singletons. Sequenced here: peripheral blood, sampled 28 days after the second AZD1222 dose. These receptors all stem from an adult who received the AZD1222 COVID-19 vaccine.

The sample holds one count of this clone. In nucleotides, the CDR3 is TGTGCCAGCAGATTATGGGGGGGGAACGAGCAGTACTTC. Protein product: CASRLWGGNEQYF. This sequence joins TRBV7-2 and TRBJ2-7; 7 bases align to TRBD2. Germline assignment: CDR1 SGHTA and CDR2 FQGNSA. The CDR3 spans 13 residues. Losses at the gene ends were 6 bases for V and 5 bases for J; bases not matched to a gene: 7.

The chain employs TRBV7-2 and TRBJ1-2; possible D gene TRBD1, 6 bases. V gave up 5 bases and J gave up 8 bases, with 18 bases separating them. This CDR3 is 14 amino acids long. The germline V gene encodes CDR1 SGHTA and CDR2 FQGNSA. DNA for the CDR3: TGTGCCAGCAGCCTCTCCCGCGGGGGCGGAGGCTACACCTTC. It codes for CASSLSRGGGGYTF.

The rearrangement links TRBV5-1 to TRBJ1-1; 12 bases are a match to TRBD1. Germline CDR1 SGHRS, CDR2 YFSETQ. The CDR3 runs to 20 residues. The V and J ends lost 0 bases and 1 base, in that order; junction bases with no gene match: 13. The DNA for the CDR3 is TGCGCCAGCAGCTTGGCCAAAGTTGGGGGACAGGGGGCGAAGAACACTGAAGCTTTCTTT. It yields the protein CASSLAKVGGQGAKNTEAFF.

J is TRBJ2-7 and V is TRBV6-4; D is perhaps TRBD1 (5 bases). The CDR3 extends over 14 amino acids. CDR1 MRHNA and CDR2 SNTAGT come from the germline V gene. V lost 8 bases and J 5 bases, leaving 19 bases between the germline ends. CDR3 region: CASLLRPGYDEQYF. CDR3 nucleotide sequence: TGTGCCAGCCTCCTGCGGCCAGGGTACGACGAGCAGTACTTC.

CDR3 sequence reads: CASSLGVLGNYGYTF. As DNA, the CDR3 is TGCGCCAGCAGCTTGGGGGTTTTAGGGAACTATGGCTACACCTTC. This chain connects TRBV5-1 to TRBJ1-2; D remains unclear. The CDR3 totals 15 residues. The germline gives CDR1 SGHRS, CDR2 YFSETQ. V lost 0 bases, J lost 2 bases, and 11 bases lay in between.

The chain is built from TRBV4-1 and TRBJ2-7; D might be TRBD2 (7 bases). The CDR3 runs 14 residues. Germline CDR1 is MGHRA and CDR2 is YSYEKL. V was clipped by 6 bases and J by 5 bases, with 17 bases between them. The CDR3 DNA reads TGCGCCAGCAGTCCCTCTAGGGGGGGCAACGAGCAGTACTTC. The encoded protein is CASSPSRGGNEQYF.

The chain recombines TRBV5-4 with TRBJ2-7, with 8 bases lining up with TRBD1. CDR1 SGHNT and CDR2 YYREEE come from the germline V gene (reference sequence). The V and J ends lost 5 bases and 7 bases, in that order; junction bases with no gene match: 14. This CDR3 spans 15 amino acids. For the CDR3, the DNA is TGTGCCAGCAGTTTAAACGGACAGGGAAGAAGGGAGCAGTACTTC. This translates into CASSLNGQGRREQYF.

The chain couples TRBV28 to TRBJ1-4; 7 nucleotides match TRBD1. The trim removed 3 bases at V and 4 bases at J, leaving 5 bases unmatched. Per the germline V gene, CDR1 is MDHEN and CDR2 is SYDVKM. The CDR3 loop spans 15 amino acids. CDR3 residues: CASSLEGTVNEKLFF. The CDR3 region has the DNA TGTGCCAGCAGTTTGGAGGGGACAGTTAATGAAAAACTGTTTTTT.

The CDR3 sequence: CASSKLGGDTEAFF. DNA of the CDR3: TGTGCCAGCTCAAAACTGGGGGGCGACACTGAAGCTTTCTTT. This chain joins TRBV18 and TRBJ1-1; D may be TRBD1 (6 bases). V was trimmed by 5 bases and J by 3 bases, leaving 13 bases between them. Looked up from germline, CDR1 is KGHSH and CDR2 is LQKENI. CDR3 length: 14 residues.

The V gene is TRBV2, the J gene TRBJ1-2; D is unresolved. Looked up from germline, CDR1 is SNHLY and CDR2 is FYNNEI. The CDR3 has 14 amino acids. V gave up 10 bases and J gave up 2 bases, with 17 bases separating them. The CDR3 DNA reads TGTGCCAACCTAAACCCGGGTTTCAACTATGGCTACACCTTC. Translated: CANLNPGFNYGYTF.

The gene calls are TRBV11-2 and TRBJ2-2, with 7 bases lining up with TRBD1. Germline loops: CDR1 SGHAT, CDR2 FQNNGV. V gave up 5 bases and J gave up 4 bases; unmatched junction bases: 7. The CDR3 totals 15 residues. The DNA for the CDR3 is TGTGCCAGCAGCGCCCGACAGGGTGTCACCGGGGAGCTGTTTTTT. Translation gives CASSARQGVTGELFF.

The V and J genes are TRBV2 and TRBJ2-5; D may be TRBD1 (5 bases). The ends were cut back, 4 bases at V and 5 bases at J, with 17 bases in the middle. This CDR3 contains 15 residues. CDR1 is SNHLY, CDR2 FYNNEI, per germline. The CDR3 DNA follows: TGTGCCAGCAGTGCCGCAGGGTCGGGTTGGGAGACCCAGTACTTC. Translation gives CASSAAGSGWETQYF.

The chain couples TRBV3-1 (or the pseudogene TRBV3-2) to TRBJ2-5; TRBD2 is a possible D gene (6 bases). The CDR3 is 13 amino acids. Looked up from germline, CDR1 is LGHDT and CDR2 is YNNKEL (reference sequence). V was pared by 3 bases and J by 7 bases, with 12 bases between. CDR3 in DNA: TGTGCCAGCAGCCAGATACGGAGGGGGACCCAGTACTTC. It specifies CASSQIRRGTQYF.

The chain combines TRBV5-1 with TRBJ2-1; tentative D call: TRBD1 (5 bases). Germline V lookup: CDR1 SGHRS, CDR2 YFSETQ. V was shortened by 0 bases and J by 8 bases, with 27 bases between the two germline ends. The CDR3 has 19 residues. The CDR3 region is CASSLGIRPPGIGPDEQFF. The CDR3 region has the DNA TGCGCCAGCAGCTTGGGCATCAGACCCCCAGGGATCGGCCCAGATGAGCAGTTCTTC.

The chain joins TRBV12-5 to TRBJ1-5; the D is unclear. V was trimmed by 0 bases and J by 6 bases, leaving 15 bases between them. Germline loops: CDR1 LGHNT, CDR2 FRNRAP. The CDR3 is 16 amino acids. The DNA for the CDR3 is TGTGCTAGTGGTTTGGTAGTGAGCAAGGGTATTCAGCCCCAGCATTTT. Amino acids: CASGLVVSKGIQPQHF.

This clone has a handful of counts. CDR3 amino acids: CASSPTWERGYTF. In nucleotides, the CDR3 is TGTGCCAGCAGTCCGACTTGGGAACGTGGCTACACCTTC. V gene TRBV12-3 or TRBV12-4 combines with J gene TRBJ1-2; D is uncertain. The CDR3 has 13 amino acids. V was clipped by 5 bases and J by 7 bases, with 14 bases between them.

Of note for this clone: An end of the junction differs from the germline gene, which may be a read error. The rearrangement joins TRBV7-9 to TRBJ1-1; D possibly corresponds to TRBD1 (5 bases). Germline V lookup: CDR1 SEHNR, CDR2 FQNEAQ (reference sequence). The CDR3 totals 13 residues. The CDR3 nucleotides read TGTGCCAGCAGCTTACTGGAGGGGAGGCGACCTTACTTT. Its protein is CASSLLEGRRPYF.

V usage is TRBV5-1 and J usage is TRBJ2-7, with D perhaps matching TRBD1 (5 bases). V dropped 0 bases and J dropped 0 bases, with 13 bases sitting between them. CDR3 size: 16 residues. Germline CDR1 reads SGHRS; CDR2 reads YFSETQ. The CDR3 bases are TGCGCCAGCAGCTTGGCCGCCGTTGACAGCTCCTACGAGCAGTACTTC. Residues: CASSLAAVDSSYEQYF.

The CDR3 nucleotides are TGTGCCTGCTCTAGGGGAGCGGGGTCCTACGAGCAGTACTTC. Encoded protein: CACSRGAGSYEQYF. This rearrangement joins TRBV30 to TRBJ2-7; 7 bases line up with TRBD2. The CDR3 is 14 residues long. The germline CDR1 and CDR2 sequences are GTSNPN and SVGIG (reference sequence). V trimming: 6 bases; J trimming: 1 base; junction bases outside the gene matches: 9.

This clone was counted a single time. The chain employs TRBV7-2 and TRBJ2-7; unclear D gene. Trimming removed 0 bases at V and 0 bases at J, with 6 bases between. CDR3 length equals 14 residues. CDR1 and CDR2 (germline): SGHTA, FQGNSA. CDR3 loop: CASSLAGVSYEQYF. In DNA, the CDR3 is TGTGCCAGCAGCTTAGCGGGTGTCTCCTACGAGCAGTACTTC.

The CDR3 here is CSSGEGRMNTEAFF. The CDR3 region has the DNA TGCAGCTCCGGCGAGGGACGTATGAACACTGAAGCTTTCTTT. The gene calls are TRBV29-1 and TRBJ1-1; D might be TRBD1 (5 bases). Per germline, CDR1 SQVTM and CDR2 ANQGSEA. V was cut by 8 bases and J by 0 bases, with 16 bases left in between. The CDR3 has 14 amino acids. Supplemented by reference TRBV29-1 and TRBJ1-1, the full variable domain reads SAVISQKPSRDICQRGTSLTIQCQVDSQVTMMFWYRQQPGQSLTLIATANQGSEATYESGFVIDKFPISRPNLTFSTLTVSNMSPEDSSIYLCSSGEGRMNTEAFFGQGTRLTVV.

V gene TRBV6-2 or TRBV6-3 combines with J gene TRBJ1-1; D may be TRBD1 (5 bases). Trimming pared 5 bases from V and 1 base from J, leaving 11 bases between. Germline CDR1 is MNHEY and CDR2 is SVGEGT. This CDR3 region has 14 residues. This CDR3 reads CASSRGEPNTEAFF. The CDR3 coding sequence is TGTGCCAGCAGTAGAGGGGAACCGAACACTGAAGCTTTCTTT.

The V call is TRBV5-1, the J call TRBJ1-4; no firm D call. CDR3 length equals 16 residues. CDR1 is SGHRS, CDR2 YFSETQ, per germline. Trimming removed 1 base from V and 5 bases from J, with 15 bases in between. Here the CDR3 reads CASSLLRGNGNEKLFF. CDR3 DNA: TGCGCCAGCAGCTTGTTACGAGGTAACGGCAATGAAAAACTGTTTTTT.

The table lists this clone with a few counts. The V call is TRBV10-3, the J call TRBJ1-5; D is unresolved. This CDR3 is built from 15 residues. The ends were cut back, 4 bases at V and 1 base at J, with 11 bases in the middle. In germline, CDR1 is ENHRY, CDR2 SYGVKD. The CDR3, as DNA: TGTGCCATCAGTGTGGGAAAAGAAAGCAATCAGCCCCAGCATTTT. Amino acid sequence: CAISVGKESNQPQHF.

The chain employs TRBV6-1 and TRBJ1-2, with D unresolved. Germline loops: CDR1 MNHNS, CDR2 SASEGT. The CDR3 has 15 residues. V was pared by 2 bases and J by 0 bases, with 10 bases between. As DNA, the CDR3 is TGTGCCAGCAGTGAACCGGGTGACACTAACTATGGCTACACCTTC. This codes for CASSEPGDTNYGYTF.

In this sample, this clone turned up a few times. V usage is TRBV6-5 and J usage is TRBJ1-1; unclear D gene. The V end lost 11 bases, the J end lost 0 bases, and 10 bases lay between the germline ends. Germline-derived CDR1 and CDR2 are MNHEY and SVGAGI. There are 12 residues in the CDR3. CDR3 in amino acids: CAVKTVNTEAFF. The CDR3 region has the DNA TGTGCCGTTAAAACAGTGAACACTGAAGCTTTCTTT.

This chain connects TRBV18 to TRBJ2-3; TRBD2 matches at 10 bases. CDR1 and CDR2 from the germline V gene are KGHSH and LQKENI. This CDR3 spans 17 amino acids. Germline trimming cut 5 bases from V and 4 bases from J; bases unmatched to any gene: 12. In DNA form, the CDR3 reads TGTGCCAGCTCATTCGAAGCCAGCGGGGGGGCCTCAGATACGCAGTATTTT. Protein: CASSFEASGGASDTQYF. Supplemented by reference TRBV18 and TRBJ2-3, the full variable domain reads NAGVMQNPRHLVRRRGQEARLRCSPMKGHSHVYWYRQLPEEGLKFMVYLQKENIIDESGMPKERFSAEFPKEGPSILRIQQVVRGDSAAYFCASSFEASGGASDTQYFGPGTRLTVL.

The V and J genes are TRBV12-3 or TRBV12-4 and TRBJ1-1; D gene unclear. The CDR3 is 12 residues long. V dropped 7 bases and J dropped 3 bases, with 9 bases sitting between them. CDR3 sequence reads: CASTAIYTEAFF. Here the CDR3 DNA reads TGTGCCAGCACCGCAATTTACACTGAAGCTTTCTTT.

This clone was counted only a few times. As DNA, the CDR3 is TGTGCCAGCAGTTGGGTGCTAGCGGGAGGTTCGAATGAGCAGTTCTTC. Translating gives CASSWVLAGGSNEQFF. The chain carries TRBV27 and TRBJ2-1, with TRBD2 identical over 11 bases. This CDR3 comprises 16 residues. Trimming at V came to 4 bases and at J to 7 bases, leaving 9 bases not matched to a gene. From germline, CDR1 is MNHEY and CDR2 SMNVEV (reference sequence).

CDR3 amino acids: CASSVTGLAQYSTDTQYF. CDR3 sequence (DNA): TGTGCCAGCAGCGTAACGGGACTAGCGCAGTATAGCACAGATACGCAGTATTTT. J is TRBJ2-3 and V is TRBV9; TRBD2 agrees at 10 bases. Germline V lookup: CDR1 SGDLS, CDR2 YYNGEE. The CDR3 loop spans 18 amino acids. Trimming cost V 1 base and J 0 bases; bases outside gene matches: 8. The full variable domain, with the rest looked up from reference TRBV9 and TRBJ2-3, is DSGVTQTPKHLITATGQRVTLRCSPRSGDLSVYWYQQSLDQGLQFLIQYYNGEERAKGNILERFSAQQFPDLHSELNLSSLELGDSALYFCASSVTGLAQYSTDTQYFGPGTRLTVL.